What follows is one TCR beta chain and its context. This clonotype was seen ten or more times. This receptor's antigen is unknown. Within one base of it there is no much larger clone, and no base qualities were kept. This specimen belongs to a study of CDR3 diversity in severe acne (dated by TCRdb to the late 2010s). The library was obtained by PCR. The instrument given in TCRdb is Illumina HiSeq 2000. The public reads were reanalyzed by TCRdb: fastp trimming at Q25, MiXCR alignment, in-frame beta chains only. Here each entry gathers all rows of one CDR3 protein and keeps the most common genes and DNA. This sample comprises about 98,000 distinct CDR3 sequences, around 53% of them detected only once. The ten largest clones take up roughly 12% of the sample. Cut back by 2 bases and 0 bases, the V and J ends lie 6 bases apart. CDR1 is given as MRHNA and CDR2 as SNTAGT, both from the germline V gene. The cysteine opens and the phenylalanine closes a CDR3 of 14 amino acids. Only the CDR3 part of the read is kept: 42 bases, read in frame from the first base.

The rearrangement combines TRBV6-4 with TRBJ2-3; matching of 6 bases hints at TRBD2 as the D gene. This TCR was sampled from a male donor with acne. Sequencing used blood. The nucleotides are TGTGCCAGCAGTGACGGGGGGAGCACAGATACGCAGTATTTT. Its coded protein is CASSDGGSTDTQYF.